This T cell receptor (beta chain) derives from a study of blood T cell repertoires in COVID-19. Whole-study context: Specimens from acute and convalescent COVID-19 originated in the United States, Italy and Spain.

Participants spanned ages about 18 to 90 years and resided in 24 US areas. Per the germline V gene, CDR1 is SGHVS and CDR2 is FQNEAQ. This CDR3 has 14 residues. V dropped 5 bases and J dropped 5 bases, with 12 bases sitting between them. Source study methods: From reference gene primer amplification, estimates of nucleated cell counts were derived. Clones were read by immunoSEQ multiplex PCR, and TCRdb kept only the in-frame ones, dropping some. V and J calls and clone size are those listed in that table; D and trimming were worked out from the DNA. The sample lists fewer than 250,000 clones; roughly 88% were seen once.

The TCR originated in a woman in her twenties or thirties who had been exposed to COVID-19. The V gene is TRBV7-8, the J gene TRBJ2-2; D possibly corresponds to TRBD1 (6 bases). Sequencing was performed on PBMCs or T cells enriched from blood (not recorded which). The CDR3 sequence is CASSPRQVTGELFF. The CDR3 bases are TGTGCCAGCAGCCCCCGACAGGTTACCGGGGAGCTGTTTTTT. Drawing the rest from reference TRBV7-8 and TRBJ2-2, the complete variable domain is GAGVSQSPRYKVAKRGQDVALRCDPISGHVSLFWYQQALGQGPEFLTYFQNEAQLDKSGLPSDRFFAERPEGSVSTLKIQRTQQEDSAVYLCASSPRQVTGELFFGEGSRLTVL.